The next 2 T cell receptor beta chains were all read from a single sample in a study of cytomegalovirus exposure and HLA in healthy donors. PCR employed 60 Vbeta and 13 Jbeta primers. TCRdb's table, derived via immunoSEQ multiplex PCR, lists solely in-frame clones and lacks some. The sample has 180,000 or so clones; about 79% are singletons. The sequencing sample was made of PBMCs. These receptors originate from a man aged 50-59 years in good health and CMV-seropositive.

The chain is built from TRBV28 and TRBJ1-4; D is unresolved. Deletions cut 3 bases from V and 5 bases from J, with 10 bases between. The CDR3 runs 14 residues. Per the germline V gene, CDR1 is MDHEN and CDR2 is SYDVKM. The DNA for the CDR3 is TGTGCCAGCAGTTTGGGAGGGAGGAATGAAAAACTGTTTTTT. This translates into CASSLGGRNEKLFF.

The chain recombines TRBV6-1 with TRBJ2-7, with a possible D match to TRBD2 (5 bases). Germline assignment: CDR1 MNHNS and CDR2 SASEGT. This CDR3 has 14 residues. Trimming stripped 0 bases from V and 6 bases from J, with 12 bases between. The DNA for the CDR3 is TGTGCCAGCAGTGAAGCGCGAGGACTCCTCGAGCAGTACTTC. As protein: CASSEARGLLEQYF.